Below, 28 T cell receptor beta chains from the same sample are listed, as sequenced in a study of siplizumab effects on memory and regulatory T cells. The method was immunoSEQ multiplex PCR; TCRdb's version includes in-frame clones alone and lacks a portion of them. The profile shows some 81,000 clones, 95% of them singletons. Sequencing was performed on CD8+ T cells sorted from blood. These receptors originate from a human donor in good health.

Written as DNA, the CDR3 is TGTGCCAGCAGTTATCGGCGCGTAACTGAAGCTTTCTTT. This translates into CASSYRRVTEAFF. The chain is built from TRBV6-5 and TRBJ1-1; D call uncertain. The CDR3 spans 13 residues. Germline V gene data show CDR1 as MNHEY and CDR2 as SVGAGI. V lost 3 bases to trimming and J lost 5 bases, with 10 bases between them.

The rearrangement joins TRBV28 to TRBJ2-7; D unclear. V dropped 5 bases and J dropped 4 bases, with 12 bases sitting between them. Germline V gene sequence: CDR1 MDHEN, CDR2 SYDVKM. The CDR3 spans 13 residues. The CDR3 sequence: CASSPIGQYEQYF. CDR3 nucleotides: TGTGCCAGCAGTCCGATCGGCCAGTACGAGCAGTACTTC.

CDR3 in DNA: TGTGCCAGCAGCGTAGCTCTGGGAGGGTCCTACAATGAGCAGTTCTTC. Its translation: CASSVALGGSYNEQFF. This chain uses TRBV9 with TRBJ2-1; 7 nucleotides line up with TRBD2. The J segment lost 1 base and the V segment lost 0 bases, leaving 4 bases of the junction unmatched. CDR3 length equals 16 residues. The germline CDR1 and CDR2 sequences are SGDLS and YYNGEE.

The chain joins TRBV27 to TRBJ1-2; D is unclear. Trimming stripped 5 bases from V and 4 bases from J, with 11 bases between. CDR3 length: 13 amino acids. CDR1 MNHEY and CDR2 SMNVEV come from the germline V gene (reference sequence). The CDR3 region is CASSHGPGYGYTF. As DNA, the CDR3 is TGTGCCAGCAGTCACGGGCCGGGCTATGGCTACACCTTC.

The V gene is TRBV19, the J gene TRBJ2-3; TRBD2 matches at 8 bases. The J segment lost 1 base and the V segment lost 6 bases, leaving 6 bases of the junction unmatched. Germline values: CDR1 LNHDA, CDR2 SQIVND (reference sequence). There are 15 residues in the CDR3. CDR3 in DNA: TGTGCCAGTAGCCGACTAGCGCGAGGCACAGATACGCAGTATTTT. As protein: CASSRLARGTDTQYF.

The chain is built from TRBV9 and TRBJ2-7, with a possible D match to TRBD2 (6 bases). Between the trimmed V and J ends, which lost 0 bases and 3 bases, there was a span of 13 bases. Germline V lookup: CDR1 SGDLS, CDR2 YYNGEE. The CDR3 is 15 residues long. The CDR3 here is CASSVGNSGGYEQYF. The CDR3 bases are TGTGCCAGCAGCGTAGGAAATAGCGGAGGCTACGAGCAGTACTTC.

With respect to this clone: Other nucleotide sequences in the sample specify the same CDR3. V is TRBV27 and J is TRBJ2-7; D gene ambiguous. V was trimmed by 0 bases and J by 0 bases, leaving 9 bases between them. CDR1 MNHEY and CDR2 SMNVEV come from the germline V gene (reference sequence). This CDR3 comprises 15 residues. The CDR3 is CASSLSGGSSYEQYF. The CDR3, as DNA: TGTGCCAGCAGTTTATCGGGCGGAAGCTCCTACGAGCAGTACTTC.

The CDR3, as DNA: TGTGCCAGCAGCCCCCTAGGGTGGGGGGCACGGGAGCGGGAGCAACCGGGGGAGACCCAGTACTTC. This encodes CASSPLGWGAREREQPGETQYF. The J gene is TRBJ2-5, the V gene TRBV7-8; 8 nucleotides line up with TRBD2. CDR1 and CDR2 from the germline V gene are SGHVS and FQNEAQ. The V segment lost 5 bases and the J segment 5 bases; nucleotides outside the gene matches: 31. This CDR3 contains 22 residues.

V usage is TRBV19 and J usage is TRBJ2-1; 7 positions agree with TRBD2. The CDR3 is 15 amino acids. Trimming removed 1 base from V and 3 bases from J; junction bases left unmatched: 3. In germline, CDR1 is LNHDA, CDR2 SQIVND (reference sequence). CDR3 nucleotides: TGTGCCAGTAGTATAGCGGGAGGCCTCTACAATGAGCAGTTCTTC. Its protein product is CASSIAGGLYNEQFF. Full variable domain (missing parts from reference TRBV19 and TRBJ2-1): DGGITQSPKYLFRKEGQNVTLSCEQNLNHDAMYWYRQDPGQGLRLIYYSQIVNDFQKGDIAEGYSVSREKKESFPLTVTSAQKNPTAFYLCASSIAGGLYNEQFFGPGTRLTVL.

The chain employs TRBV4-1 and TRBJ2-7; TRBD1 might be the D (6 bases). Germline CDR1 and CDR2: MGHRA and YSYEKL. V was clipped by 6 bases and J by 1 base, with 19 bases between them. CDR3 length equals 16 residues. The DNA for the CDR3 is TGCGCCAGCAGTACTACAACCGGGACACAGTCCTACGAGCAGTACTTC. Protein product: CASSTTTGTQSYEQYF.

The chain carries TRBV21-1 and TRBJ1-2. TRBV21-1 is designated a pseudogene. CDR3 size: 16 residues. The CDR3 loop reads CASSPFFGGQGDGYTF. In DNA, the CDR3 is TGTGCCAGCAGCCCCTTCTTCGGGGGCCAAGGGGATGGCTACACCTTC.

The chain couples TRBV11-2 to TRBJ2-3; D is perhaps TRBD2 (6 bases). The V gene lost 2 bases and the J gene lost 1 base, with 7 bases spanning the gap. Per germline, CDR1 SGHAT and CDR2 FQNNGV. The CDR3 is made up of 14 amino acids. The CDR3 protein is CASSLKRGTDTQYF. Written as DNA, the CDR3 is TGTGCCAGCAGCTTAAAGCGGGGCACAGATACGCAGTATTTT.

This sequence joins TRBV7-9 and TRBJ2-7; 11 bases are shared with TRBD1. Losses at the gene ends were 5 bases for V and 5 bases for J; bases not matched to a gene: 5. Germline assignment: CDR1 SEHNR and CDR2 FQNEAQ (reference sequence). The CDR3 spans 14 residues. The CDR3 bases are TGTGCCAGCAGCCCGGACAGGGGGCAGGACGAGCAGTACTTC. Its protein is CASSPDRGQDEQYF.

The chain uses TRBV6-5 and TRBJ2-5; possibly TRBD1 for D (6 bases). Germline V gene data show CDR1 as MNHEY and CDR2 as SVGAGI. This CDR3 spans 14 amino acids. V gave up 5 bases and J gave up 2 bases, with 12 bases separating them. The CDR3 DNA reads TGTGCCAGCAGTCTAACAGGGTCTCAAGAGACCCAGTACTTC. As protein: CASSLTGSQETQYF.

This chain connects TRBV27 to TRBJ1-1, with D possibly matching TRBD1 (6 bases). Germline values: CDR1 MNHEY, CDR2 SMNVEV (reference sequence). The ends were cut back, 6 bases at V and 0 bases at J, with 14 bases in the middle. This CDR3 is 15 amino acids long. The CDR3 nucleotides read TGTGCCAGCAGCAAAGGGGGTTTTATGAACACTGAAGCTTTCTTT. It specifies CASSKGGFMNTEAFF.

V gene TRBV5-8 combines with J gene TRBJ2-7; the D gene is possibly TRBD2 (5 bases). This CDR3 comprises 15 residues. The germline V gene encodes CDR1 SGHTS and CDR2 YDEGEE. Trimming left V 4 bases short and J 3 bases short, with 17 bases between. In nucleotides, the CDR3 is TGTGCCAGCAGCCAATGGTCCGGGGATCACTACGAGCAGTACTTC. Residues: CASSQWSGDHYEQYF.

The chain uses TRBV2 and TRBJ1-1; D is ambiguous. From germline, CDR1 is SNHLY and CDR2 FYNNEI. The CDR3 is made up of 12 amino acids. The V end was cut by 3 bases, the J end by 3 bases, with 5 bases between. The CDR3 sequence: CASSDFHTEAFF. The CDR3 DNA sequence: TGTGCCAGCAGTGATTTCCACACTGAAGCTTTCTTT.

The J gene is TRBJ2-1, the V gene TRBV9; 11 nucleotides match TRBD2. The CDR3 runs to 19 residues. Trimming took 3 bases from V and 5 from J; bases not matched to a gene: 16. Germline V gene data show CDR1 as SGDLS and CDR2 as YYNGEE. CDR3 sequence (DNA): TGTGCCAGCAGCGCCGGGAATACACTAGCGGGGGATCGTGACAATGAGCAGTTCTTC. Protein product: CASSAGNTLAGDRDNEQFF.

J is TRBJ2-1 and V is TRBV14; TRBD2 aligns across 7 bases. The trim removed 0 bases at V and 6 bases at J, leaving 5 bases unmatched. Germline CDR1 and CDR2: SGHDN and FVKESK. The CDR3 length is 15 residues. The CDR3 reads CASSQDVASGNEQFF. Written as DNA, the CDR3 is TGTGCCAGCAGCCAAGACGTGGCTAGCGGCAATGAGCAGTTCTTC.

The chain has TRBV7-8 and TRBJ1-5; 9 bases align to TRBD1. V was pared by 3 bases and J by 1 base, with 10 bases of the junction left unmatched. The CDR3 loop spans 18 amino acids. CDR1 and CDR2 (germline): SGHVS, FQNEAQ. CDR3 loop: CASSLDPSGQGSNQPQHF. CDR3 nucleotides: TGTGCCAGCAGCTTGGACCCTTCTGGACAGGGGAGCAATCAGCCCCAGCATTTT.

The chain carries TRBV6-1 and TRBJ2-5; D not certain. The length of the CDR3 is 14 residues. V was trimmed by 0 bases and J by 2 bases, leaving 7 bases between them. Per germline, CDR1 MNHNS and CDR2 SASEGT. The chain's CDR3 is CASSEAYRQETQYF. CDR3 DNA sequence: TGTGCCAGCAGTGAAGCGTATAGACAAGAGACCCAGTACTTC.

V is TRBV19 and J is TRBJ1-2, with 7 positions matching TRBD1. The germline CDR1 and CDR2 sequences are LNHDA and SQIVND (reference sequence). This CDR3 contains 15 residues. After removal of 2 bases from V and 4 bases from J, the junction contained 7 bases not matched to a gene. CDR3 nucleotides: TGTGCCAGTAGTATACACGCAGGGGGTTTCTATGGCTACACCTTC. Its protein is CASSIHAGGFYGYTF.

The chain joins TRBV27 to TRBJ2-2; 10 nucleotides align to TRBD1. Germline trimming cut 6 bases from V and 3 bases from J; bases unmatched to any gene: 4. CDR3 length: 15 residues. Germline CDR1 reads MNHEY; CDR2 reads SMNVEV (reference sequence). The CDR3: CASRMDRGDTGELFF. The CDR3 coding sequence is TGTGCCAGCAGAATGGACAGGGGGGACACCGGGGAGCTGTTTTTT.

The V call is TRBV5-4, the J call TRBJ2-2, with D perhaps matching TRBD1 (5 bases). The length of the CDR3 is 16 residues. The germline V gene encodes CDR1 SGHNT and CDR2 YYREEE (reference sequence). V lost 4 bases, J lost 4 bases, and 17 bases lay in between. CDR3 nucleotides: TGTGCCAGCAGCGAAATTAAGGGGCCTAGCACCGGGGAGCTGTTTTTT. Residues: CASSEIKGPSTGELFF.

This clone is a singleton in its sample. The chain recombines TRBV19 with TRBJ2-1, with D perhaps given as TRBD1 or TRBD2 (5 bases each). Trimming took off 3 bases at V and 9 bases at J, with 15 bases between the two ends. The CDR3 runs to 14 residues. In germline, CDR1 is LNHDA, CDR2 SQIVND (reference sequence). CDR3 residues: CASSIGGSGTEQFF. The CDR3 nucleotides are TGTGCCAGTAGTATCGGTGGATCGGGGACTGAGCAGTTCTTC.

The chain couples TRBV27 to TRBJ2-7, with TRBD2 matching over 12 bases. The germline gives CDR1 MNHEY, CDR2 SMNVEV (reference sequence). Trimming removed 0 bases from V and 1 base from J; junction bases left unmatched: 7. The CDR3 sequence is 18 residues long. CDR3 sequence: CASSLSNLGLAGSYEQYF. CDR3 bases: TGTGCCAGCAGTTTATCCAACTTAGGACTAGCGGGGTCCTACGAGCAGTACTTC.

The V gene is TRBV23-1, the J gene TRBJ2-3; D possibly matches TRBD1 or TRBD2 (6 bases each). TRBV23-1 is recorded as an ORF, its role being uncertain. Trimming cost V 8 bases and J 1 base, with 16 bases left between them. The CDR3 runs to 15 residues. The CDR3 spells CASPKGGEGTDTQYF. The CDR3 DNA is TGCGCCAGCCCAAAGGGGGGAGAGGGCACAGATACGCAGTATTTT.

The chain joins TRBV2 to TRBJ1-1; possibly TRBD1 for D (5 bases). The germline CDR1 and CDR2 sequences are SNHLY and FYNNEI. The CDR3 is 15 residues long. V dropped 3 bases and J dropped 6 bases, with 17 bases sitting between them. CDR3 protein: CASSEDRGWDAEAFF. The CDR3 DNA is TGTGCCAGCAGTGAGGACCGGGGGTGGGATGCTGAAGCTTTCTTT.